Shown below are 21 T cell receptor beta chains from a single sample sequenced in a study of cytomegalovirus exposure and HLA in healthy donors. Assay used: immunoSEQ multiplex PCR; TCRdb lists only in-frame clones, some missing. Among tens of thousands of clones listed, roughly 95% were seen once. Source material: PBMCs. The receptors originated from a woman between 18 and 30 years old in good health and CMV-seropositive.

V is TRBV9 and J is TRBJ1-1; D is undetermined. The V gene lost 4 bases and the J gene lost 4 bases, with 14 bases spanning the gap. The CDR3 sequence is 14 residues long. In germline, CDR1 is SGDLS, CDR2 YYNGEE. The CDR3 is CASSPPVSTTEAFF. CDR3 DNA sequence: TGTGCCAGCAGCCCCCCTGTCAGTACCACTGAAGCTTTCTTT.

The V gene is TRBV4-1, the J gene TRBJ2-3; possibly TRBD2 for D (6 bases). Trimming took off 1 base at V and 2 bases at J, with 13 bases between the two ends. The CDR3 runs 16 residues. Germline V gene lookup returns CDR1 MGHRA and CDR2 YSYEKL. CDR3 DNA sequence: TGCGCCAGCAGCCAAGCGAGGGACTGGCCCACAGATACGCAGTATTTT. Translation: CASSQARDWPTDTQYF.

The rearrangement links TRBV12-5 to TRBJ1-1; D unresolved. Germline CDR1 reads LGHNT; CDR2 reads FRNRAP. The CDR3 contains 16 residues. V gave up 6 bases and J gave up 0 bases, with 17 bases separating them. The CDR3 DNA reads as TGTGCTAGTGGCTTTCATGGCGGGTGGATGAACACTGAAGCTTTCTTT. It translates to CASGFHGGWMNTEAFF.

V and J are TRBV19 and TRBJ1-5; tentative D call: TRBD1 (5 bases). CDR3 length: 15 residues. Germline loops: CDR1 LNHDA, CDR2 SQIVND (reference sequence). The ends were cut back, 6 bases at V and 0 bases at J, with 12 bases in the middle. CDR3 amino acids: CASSNGHLSNQPQHF. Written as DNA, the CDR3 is TGTGCCAGTAGCAACGGACACCTTAGCAATCAGCCCCAGCATTTT.

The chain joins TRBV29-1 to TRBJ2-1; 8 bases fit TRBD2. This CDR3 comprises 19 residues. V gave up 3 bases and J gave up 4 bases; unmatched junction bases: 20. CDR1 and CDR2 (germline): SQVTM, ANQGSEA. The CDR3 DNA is TGCAGCGTTGACCGAATAGGGACTAGAAGAGGGGCGGGGTACAATGAGCAGTTCTTC. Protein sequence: CSVDRIGTRRGAGYNEQFF.

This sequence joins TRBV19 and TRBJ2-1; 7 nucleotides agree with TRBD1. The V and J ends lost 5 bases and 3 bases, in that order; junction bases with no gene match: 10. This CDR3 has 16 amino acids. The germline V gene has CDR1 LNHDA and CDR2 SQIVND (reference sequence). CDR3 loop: CASSGFRDSFYNEQFF. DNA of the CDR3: TGTGCCAGTAGTGGTTTCCGGGACAGTTTCTACAATGAGCAGTTCTTC.

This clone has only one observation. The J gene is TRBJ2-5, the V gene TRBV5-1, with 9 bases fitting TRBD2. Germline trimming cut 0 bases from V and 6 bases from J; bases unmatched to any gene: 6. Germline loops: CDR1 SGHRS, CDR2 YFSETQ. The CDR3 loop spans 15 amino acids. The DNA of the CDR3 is TGCGCCAGCAGCTTGGTGGTTAGCGGGAGTCAGACCCAGTACTTC. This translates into CASSLVVSGSQTQYF.

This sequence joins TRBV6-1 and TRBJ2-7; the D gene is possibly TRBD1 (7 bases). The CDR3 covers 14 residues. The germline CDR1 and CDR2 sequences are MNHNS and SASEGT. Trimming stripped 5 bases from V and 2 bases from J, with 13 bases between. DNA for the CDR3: TGTGCCAGCAGTCAATCAGGGGGGACCTACGAGCAGTACTTC. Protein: CASSQSGGTYEQYF.

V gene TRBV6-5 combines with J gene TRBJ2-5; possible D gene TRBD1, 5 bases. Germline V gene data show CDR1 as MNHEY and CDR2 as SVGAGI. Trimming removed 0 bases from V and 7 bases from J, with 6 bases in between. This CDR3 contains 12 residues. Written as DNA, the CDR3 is TGTGCCAGCAGTTACTCCCAGGGGACCCAGTACTTC. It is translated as CASSYSQGTQYF.

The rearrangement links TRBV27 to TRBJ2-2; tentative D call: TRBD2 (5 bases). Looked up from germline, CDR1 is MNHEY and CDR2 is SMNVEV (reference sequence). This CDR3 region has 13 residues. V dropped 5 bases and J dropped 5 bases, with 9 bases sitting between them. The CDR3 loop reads CASSVLVTGELFF. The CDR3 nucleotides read TGTGCCAGCAGTGTACTAGTAACCGGGGAGCTGTTTTTT.

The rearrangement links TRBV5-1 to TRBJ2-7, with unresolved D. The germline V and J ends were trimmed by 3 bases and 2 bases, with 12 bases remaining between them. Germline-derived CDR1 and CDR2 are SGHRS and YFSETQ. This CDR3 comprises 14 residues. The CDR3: CASSSDFPPYEQYF. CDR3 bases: TGCGCCAGCAGCTCCGACTTTCCCCCCTACGAGCAGTACTTC. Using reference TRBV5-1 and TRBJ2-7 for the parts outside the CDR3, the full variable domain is KAGVTQTPRYLIKTRGQQVTLSCSPISGHRSVSWYQQTPGQGLQFLFEYFSETQRNKGNFPGRFSGRQFSNSRSEMNVSTLELGDSALYLCASSSDFPPYEQYFGPGTRLTVT.

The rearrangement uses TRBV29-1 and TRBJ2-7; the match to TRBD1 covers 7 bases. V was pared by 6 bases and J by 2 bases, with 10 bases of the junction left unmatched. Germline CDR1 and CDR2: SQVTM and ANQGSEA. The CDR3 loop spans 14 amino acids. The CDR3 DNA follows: TGCAGCGTGATAGGGACAGCCAGAACCTACGAGCAGTACTTC. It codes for CSVIGTARTYEQYF.

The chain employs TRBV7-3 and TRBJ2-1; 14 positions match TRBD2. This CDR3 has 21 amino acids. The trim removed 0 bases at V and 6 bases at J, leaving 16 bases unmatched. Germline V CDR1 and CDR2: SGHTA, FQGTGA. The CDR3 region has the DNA TGTGCCAGCAGCTTAACGCCTCTGACTAGCGGGAGGGATAAATTAGGCAATGAGCAGTTCTTC. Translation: CASSLTPLTSGRDKLGNEQFF.

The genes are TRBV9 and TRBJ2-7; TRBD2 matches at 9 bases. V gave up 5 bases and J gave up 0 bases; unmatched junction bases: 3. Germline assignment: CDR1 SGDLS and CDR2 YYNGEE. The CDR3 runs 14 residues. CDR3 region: CASSSGSVSYEQYF. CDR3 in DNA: TGTGCCAGCAGTAGCGGGAGTGTCTCCTACGAGCAGTACTTC.

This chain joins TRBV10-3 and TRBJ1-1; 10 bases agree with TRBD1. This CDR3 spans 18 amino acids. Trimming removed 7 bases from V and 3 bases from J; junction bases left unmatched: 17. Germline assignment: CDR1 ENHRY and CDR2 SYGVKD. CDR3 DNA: TGTGCCATCAACCCCGGGTGGACAGGGGGTCGGGGTGACACTGAAGCTTTCTTT. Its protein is CAINPGWTGGRGDTEAFF.

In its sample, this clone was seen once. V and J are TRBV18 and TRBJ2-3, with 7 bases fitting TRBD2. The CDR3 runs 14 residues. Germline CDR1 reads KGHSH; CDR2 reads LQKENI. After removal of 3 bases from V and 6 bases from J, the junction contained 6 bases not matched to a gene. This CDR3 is CASSPRTRSDTQYF. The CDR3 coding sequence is TGTGCCAGCTCACCTCGGACTAGGTCGGATACGCAGTATTTT.

The CDR3 spells CASNRGLAANEQFF. The CDR3 bases are TGTGCCAGCAACCGCGGACTAGCGGCGAATGAGCAGTTCTTC. This chain connects TRBV7-2 to TRBJ2-1, with 10 positions matching TRBD2. Per germline, CDR1 SGHTA and CDR2 FQGNSA. Losses at the gene ends were 7 bases for V and 7 bases for J; bases not matched to a gene: 7. This CDR3 comprises 14 residues.

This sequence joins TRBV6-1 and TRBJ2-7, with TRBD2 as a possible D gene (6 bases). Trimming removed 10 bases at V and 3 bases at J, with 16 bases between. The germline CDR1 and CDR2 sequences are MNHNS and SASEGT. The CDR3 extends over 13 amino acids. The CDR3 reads CATRRDFHYEQYF. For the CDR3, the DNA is TGTGCCACCCGCCGGGACTTCCACTACGAGCAGTACTTC.

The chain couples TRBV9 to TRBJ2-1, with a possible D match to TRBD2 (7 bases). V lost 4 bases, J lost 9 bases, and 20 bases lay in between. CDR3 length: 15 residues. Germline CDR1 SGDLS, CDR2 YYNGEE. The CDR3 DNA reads TGTGCCAGCAGCCTCGAGGGGGGGATACAGGGTGAGCAGTTCTTC. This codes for CASSLEGGIQGEQFF. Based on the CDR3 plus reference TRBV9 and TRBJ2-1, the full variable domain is DSGVTQTPKHLITATGQRVTLRCSPRSGDLSVYWYQQSLDQGLQFLIQYYNGEERAKGNILERFSAQQFPDLHSELNLSSLELGDSALYFCASSLEGGIQGEQFFGPGTRLTVL.

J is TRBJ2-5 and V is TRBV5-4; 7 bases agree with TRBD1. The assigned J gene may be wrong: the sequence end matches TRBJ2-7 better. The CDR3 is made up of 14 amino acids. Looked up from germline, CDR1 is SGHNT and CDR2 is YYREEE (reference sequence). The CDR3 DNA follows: TGTGCCAGCAGCTTGGGAGACAGGGTCTACGAGCAGTACTTC. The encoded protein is CASSLGDRVYEQYF.

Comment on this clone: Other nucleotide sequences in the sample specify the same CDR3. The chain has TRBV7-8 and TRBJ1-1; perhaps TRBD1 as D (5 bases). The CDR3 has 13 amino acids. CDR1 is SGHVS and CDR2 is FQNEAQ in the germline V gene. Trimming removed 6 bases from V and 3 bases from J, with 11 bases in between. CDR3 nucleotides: TGTGCCAGCAGTTCTCGGGGGGACACTGAAGCTTTCTTT. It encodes CASSSRGDTEAFF.